The 25 T cell receptor beta chains in this list originate from one sample, sequenced in a study of CD8 T cells in ankylosing spondylitis. TCRdb recomputed calls from the 5' RACE reads with MiXCR, one row per CDR3 protein. The data show 80,000 to 100,000 distinct CDR3 sequences, with 8.5% to 9% seen just once and roughly 5.6% held by the top ten. Sequenced: blood, either unsorted or a sorted T cell fraction (not recorded which). The source is a male donor with ankylosing spondylitis or in good health (not recorded which).

A note on this clonotype: Since a much larger clone is just one base distant, this may be a read error. The chain couples TRBV13 to TRBJ1-1; 10 nucleotides line up with TRBD1. The germline gives CDR1 PRHDT, CDR2 FYEKMQ (reference sequence). This CDR3 has 16 residues. CDR3 protein: CASSPSDRGLNTETFF. CDR3 sequence (DNA): TGTGCCAGCAGCCCCTCGGACAGGGGGTTAAACACTGAAACTTTCTTT.

Ten or more counts support this clonotype. V and J are TRBV21-1 and TRBJ2-6. TRBV21-1 is flagged as a pseudogene. This CDR3 has 16 residues. DNA for the CDR3: TGTGCCAGCATCCCCAACGGGGGCTCTGGGGCCAACGTCCTGACTTTC. This gives the protein CASIPNGGSGANVLTF.

This clonotype was recorded only once. The chain couples TRBV19 to TRBJ1-5, with TRBD1 identical over 8 bases. The CDR3 is made up of 15 amino acids. Trimming removed 6 bases from V and 6 bases from J; junction bases left unmatched: 10. CDR1 and CDR2 from the germline V gene are LNHDA and SQIVND (reference sequence). CDR3 DNA: TGTGCCAGTAGGAATCCAGGGGGCGCGGTTCAGCCCCAGCATTTT. Its translation: CASRNPGGAVQPQHF.

This clonotype was observed many times. The rearrangement uses TRBV12-3 or TRBV12-4 and TRBJ2-1; D not resolved. The CDR3 extends over 13 amino acids. V lost 6 bases and J lost 4, with 10 bases in between. CDR3 loop: CASSPRAYNEQFF. CDR3 nucleotide sequence: TGTGCCAGCAGCCCTCGGGCTTACAATGAGCAGTTCTTC.

This clonotype was seen ten or more times. A read error may account for a junction end that differs from germline. The J gene is TRBJ2-2, the V gene TRBV7-6, with a possible D match to TRBD2 (5 bases). The CDR3 spans 14 residues. The germline gives CDR1 SGHVS, CDR2 FNYEAQ. The CDR3 is CASSLTRGTGELFF. In DNA form, the CDR3 reads TGTGCTAGCAGCTTAACACGGGGTACCGGGGAGCTGTTTTTT.

There are many counts of this clonotype. CDR3 region: CASSLYRDRGVNEQFF. The CDR3 bases are TGTGCCAGCAGTTTATACCGGGACAGGGGGGTAAATGAGCAGTTCTTC. The rearrangement uses TRBV27 and TRBJ2-1, with 11 bases lining up with TRBD1. The CDR3 totals 16 residues. The junction had 6 bases not matched to a gene; V was cut back by 1 base and J by 7 bases. Germline-derived CDR1 and CDR2 are MNHEY and SMNVEV (reference sequence).

This clonotype was counted at least ten times. No conserved phenylalanine or tryptophan ends this CDR3, so it is likely a read error. The DNA is omitted, as the CDR3 cannot be located on it reliably, and the CDR3 follows TCRdb's listing. The CDR3 is CASSPGAHA. This sequence joins TRBV5-1 and TRBJ2-7; the tabulated D call, TRBD1, remains unverified against the DNA. The CDR3 region is 9 residues in length, termini included. Germline V gene data show CDR1 as SGHRS and CDR2 as YFSETQ.

The rearrangement uses TRBV5-1 and TRBJ2-5; 8 bases line up with TRBD1. V was clipped by 1 base and J by 3 bases; unmatched bases: 5. The CDR3 is 15 amino acids. Germline CDR1 and CDR2: SGHRS and YFSETQ. CDR3 in amino acids: CASSLYSGGEETQYF. For the CDR3, the DNA is TGCGCCAGCAGCTTGTATTCAGGGGGCGAAGAGACCCAGTACTTC.

In its sample, this clonotype was seen many times. This chain uses TRBV28 with TRBJ2-1, with TRBD2 identical over 8 bases. This CDR3 region has 17 residues. Trimming removed 2 bases from V and 12 bases from J; junction bases left unmatched: 18. Per germline, CDR1 MDHEN and CDR2 SYDVKM. The CDR3, as DNA: TGTGCCAGCAGTTTAGCTGGTGGGCTAGCGGGCCGTCCGGTGCAGTTCTTC. The encoded protein is CASSLAGGLAGRPVQFF.

This clonotype was picked up many times. CDR3 residues: CASRLGPDTSTDTQYF. The CDR3 coding sequence is TGTGCCAGCAGACTCGGACCAGACACTAGCACAGATACGCAGTATTTT. The chain employs TRBV6-2 or TRBV6-3 and TRBJ2-3; D uncertain. The CDR3 is made up of 16 amino acids. The ends were cut back, 6 bases at V and 0 bases at J, with 16 bases in the middle. Germline V gene sequence: CDR1 MNHEY, CDR2 SVGEGT.

This clonotype occurred many times. The chain carries TRBV29-1 and TRBJ1-1; D not certain. The CDR3 length is 15 residues. CDR1 and CDR2 (germline): SQVTM, ANQGSEA. V was pared by 0 bases and J by 6 bases, with 17 bases between. CDR3 sequence: CSVEDSWPVPAEAFF. As DNA, the CDR3 is TGCAGCGTTGAAGATTCGTGGCCAGTGCCGGCTGAAGCTTTCTTT.

This clonotype was seen many times. The CDR3: CASSYGHTYEQYF. The CDR3 DNA reads as TGTGCCAGTAGCTATGGACATACCTACGAGCAGTACTTC. This chain uses TRBV19 with TRBJ2-7; D is possibly TRBD1 (5 bases). CDR1 and CDR2 (germline): LNHDA, SQIVND (reference sequence). V gave up 6 bases and J gave up 2 bases, with 11 bases separating them. The CDR3 extends over 13 amino acids.

This clonotype was observed at least ten times. This chain connects TRBV5-1 to TRBJ2-1; 11 bases align to TRBD2. The length of the CDR3 is 16 residues. CDR1 and CDR2 from the germline V gene are SGHRS and YFSETQ. V lost 4 bases and J lost 10; bases outside the gene matches: 13. CDR3 region: CASSTYIAGGRPEQFF. The CDR3 DNA reads TGCGCCAGCAGCACCTACATAGCGGGGGGGCGGCCCGAGCAGTTCTTC. Complete variable domain (other parts from reference TRBV5-1 and TRBJ2-1): KAGVTQTPRYLIKTRGQQVTLSCSPISGHRSVSWYQQTPGQGLQFLFEYFSETQRNKGNFPGRFSGRQFSNSRSEMNVSTLELGDSALYLCASSTYIAGGRPEQFFGPGTRLTVL.

In this sample, this clonotype turned up many times. The chain couples TRBV5-1 to TRBJ1-1, with D perhaps matching TRBD1 (5 bases). Looked up from germline, CDR1 is SGHRS and CDR2 is YFSETQ. CDR3 size: 12 residues. Trimming removed 1 base from V and 7 bases from J, with 8 bases in between. The CDR3 here is CASSLLGGEAFF. CDR3 DNA: TGCGCCAGCAGCTTGTTGGGGGGTGAAGCTTTCTTT.

This clonotype was observed at least ten times. The J gene is TRBJ2-5, the V gene TRBV20-1; D may be TRBD2 (5 bases). CDR3 length equals 15 residues. Looked up from germline, CDR1 is DFQATT and CDR2 is SNEGSKA (reference sequence). The V end lost 4 bases, the J end lost 1 base, and 16 bases lay between the germline ends. The CDR3 protein is CSATRPGNRQETQYF. As DNA, the CDR3 is TGCAGTGCTACCCGCCCGGGGAATCGCCAAGAGACCCAGTACTTC.

This clonotype was seen at least ten times. The chain has TRBV28 and TRBJ1-1, with unresolved D. The CDR3 has 12 amino acids. CDR1 and CDR2 (germline): MDHEN, SYDVKM. The ends were cut back, 2 bases at V and 4 bases at J, with 5 bases in the middle. In DNA, the CDR3 is TGTGCCAGCAGTTTAATTGGCACTGAAGCTTTCTTT. It translates to CASSLIGTEAFF.

The chain carries TRBV7-9 and TRBJ2-1, with 12 bases identical to TRBD2. Germline assignment: CDR1 SEHNR and CDR2 FQNEAQ (reference sequence). After removal of 5 bases from V and 6 bases from J, the junction contained 8 bases not matched to a gene. This CDR3 region has 16 residues. The CDR3 region has the DNA TGTGCCAGCAGCGCGATGACTAGCGGGGGCCTCAATGAGCAGTTCTTC. Residues: CASSAMTSGGLNEQFF. The full variable domain, rest sourced from reference TRBV7-9 and TRBJ2-1, is DTGVSQNPRHKITKRGQNVTFRCDPISEHNRLYWYRQTLGQGPEFLTYFQNEAQLEKSRLLSDRFSAERPKGSFSTLEIQRTEQGDSAMYLCASSAMTSGGLNEQFFGPGTRLTVL.

Ten or more counts support this clonotype. The CDR3, as DNA: TGTGCCTGGAGTGCCCGGGGCATTCAGTACTTC. As protein: CAWSARGIQYF. V is TRBV30 and J is TRBJ2-4, with D possibly being TRBD2 (5 bases). This CDR3 has 11 amino acids. Germline V gives CDR1 GTSNPN, CDR2 SVGIG (reference sequence). V dropped 1 base and J dropped 9 bases, with 7 bases sitting between them.

The sample holds many counts of this clonotype. This chain connects TRBV20-1 to TRBJ2-5, with 7 nucleotides matching TRBD2. The V segment lost 5 bases and the J segment 2 bases; nucleotides outside the gene matches: 5. This CDR3 comprises 13 residues. Germline V gene sequence: CDR1 DFQATT, CDR2 SNEGSKA (reference sequence). In DNA form, the CDR3 reads TGCAGTGCTCCGAGCGGGGTTCAAGAGACCCAGTACTTC. Its protein is CSAPSGVQETQYF.

This clonotype was counted many times. This chain links TRBV20-1 with TRBJ2-7; D could derive from TRBD1 or TRBD2 (6 bases each). This CDR3 spans 14 amino acids. V shed 0 bases and J shed 3 bases, with 12 bases lying between them. Looked up from germline, CDR1 is DFQATT and CDR2 is SNEGSKA (reference sequence). The CDR3 sequence is CSARDNREVYEQYF. The DNA of the CDR3 is TGCAGTGCTAGAGACAACAGGGAGGTCTACGAGCAGTACTTC.

J is TRBJ2-1 and V is TRBV11-2; 8 nucleotides align to TRBD1. CDR3 length equals 16 residues. The germline V gene encodes CDR1 SGHAT and CDR2 FQNNGV. V gave up 6 bases and J gave up 3 bases; unmatched junction bases: 10. The CDR3 region is CASRPDRGHIYNEQFF. The CDR3 bases are TGTGCCAGCAGGCCTGACAGGGGACACATCTACAATGAGCAGTTCTTC.

This clonotype was observed a handful of times. V gene TRBV18 combines with J gene TRBJ2-1; unclear D gene. Trimming shortened V by 8 bases and J by 10 bases, and 15 bases separated the two germline ends. Germline CDR1 and CDR2: KGHSH and LQKENI. The CDR3 consists of 12 residues. DNA of the CDR3: TGTGCCAGCAAACTGACTGGGTTGGAGCAGTTCTTC. This encodes CASKLTGLEQFF.

This clonotype has a count of ten or more. J is TRBJ1-1 and V is TRBV5-1, with D unresolved. The V gene lost 6 bases and the J gene lost 1 base, with 13 bases spanning the gap. There are 14 residues in the CDR3. CDR1 is SGHRS and CDR2 is YFSETQ in the germline V gene. The CDR3 loop reads CASNLGGQNTEAFF. CDR3 bases: TGCGCCAGCAACCTAGGAGGGCAGAACACTGAAGCTTTCTTT.

On this clonotype itself: A much larger clone differs by one base, so this may be a read error. The chain is built from TRBV6-6 and TRBJ2-1, with TRBD1 matching 7 bases. Germline V gene sequence: CDR1 MNHNY, CDR2 SVGAGI (reference sequence). V was clipped by 7 bases and J by 10 bases; unmatched bases: 7. The CDR3 is made up of 12 amino acids. The CDR3, as DNA: TGTGCCAGCAATTATTCGGGACAGGAGCAGTTCTTC. Amino acid sequence: CASNYSGQEQFF.

Turning to this clonotype: A much larger clone lies a single base off, so this may be a read error. The chain uses TRBV3-1 and TRBJ2-1; TRBD2 matches 9 bases. The germline V gene encodes CDR1 LGHDT and CDR2 YNNKEL (reference sequence). This CDR3 spans 17 amino acids. Written as DNA, the CDR3 is TGTGCCAGCAGCAAAGATTTGGCAGCGGGGGGATACAATGAGCAGTTCTTC. Its translation is CASSKDLAAGGYNEQFF.